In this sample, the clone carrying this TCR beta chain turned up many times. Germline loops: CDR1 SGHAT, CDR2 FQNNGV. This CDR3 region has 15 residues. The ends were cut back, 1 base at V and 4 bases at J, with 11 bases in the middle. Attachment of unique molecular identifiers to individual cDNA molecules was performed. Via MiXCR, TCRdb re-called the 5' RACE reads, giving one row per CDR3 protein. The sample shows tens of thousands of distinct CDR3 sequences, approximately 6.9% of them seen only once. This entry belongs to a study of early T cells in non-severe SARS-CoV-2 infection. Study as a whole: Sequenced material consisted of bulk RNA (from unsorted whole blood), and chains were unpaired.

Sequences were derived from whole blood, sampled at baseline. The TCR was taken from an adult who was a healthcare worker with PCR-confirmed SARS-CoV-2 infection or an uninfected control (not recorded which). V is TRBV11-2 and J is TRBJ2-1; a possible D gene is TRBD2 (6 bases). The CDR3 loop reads CASSLGSGLYNEQFF. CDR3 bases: TGTGCCAGCAGCTTAGGTAGCGGCCTTTACAATGAGCAGTTCTTC.